This TCR beta chain was identified during a study of T cell repertoires in cytomegalovirus infection. Across the study: Recently described HLA-C-restricted plus well-studied HLA-B-restricted CMV epitopes were used. An indication of both CMV infection and matching HLA type came from public TCR beta signatures.

After removal of 3 bases from V and 5 bases from J, the junction contained 5 bases not matched to a gene. Germline assignment: CDR1 MNHEY and CDR2 SMNVEV (reference sequence). This CDR3 spans 14 amino acids. Study-level points and caveats: CMV carriers with the relevant HLA were identified by cumulative public TCR beta family frequency. The ex vivo response was dominated by HLA-C-restricted CMV-specific TCR beta clonotypes.

One entry per CDR3 protein, called by TCRdb with MiXCR from the reads. The data show roughly 500,000 distinct CDR3 sequences, 30% to 40% seen once. Of note for this clonotype: Its antigen is as yet unknown.

The chain combines TRBV27 with TRBJ2-7, with TRBD1 matching over 9 bases. This receptor was obtained from a human donor in good health (CMV status not recorded). Some clones in this sample may be carry-over from other donors' samples. Material: cultured PBMCs, obtained from culture after CMV antigen stimulation. The CDR3 DNA sequence: TGTGCCAGCAGTTTTATCACAGGGGGCAACGAGCAGTACTTC. Amino acids: CASSFITGGNEQYF.